A single sample is the source of the 18 T cell receptor beta chains below, sequenced in a study of cytomegalovirus exposure and HLA in healthy donors listed by TCRdb under 2017. The protocol used for the library was the immunoSEQ multiplex PCR assay. The source is immuneACCESS, and TCRdb retained only in-frame sequences with V and J called. Part of the clones is not carried over; for the studies checked, unresolved V genes explain less than half of this, and the remainder is unexplained. Recorded for this sample are 200,000 to 250,000 clones; 85% to 95% of them occurred a single time. The ten biggest clones cover more than 0.85% of the sample. The sequenced material came from PBMCs. These receptors were collected from a woman between 18 and 29 years old in good health and CMV-seronegative.

V gene TRBV29-1 combines with J gene TRBJ1-5; D possibly corresponds to TRBD1 (5 bases). V was clipped by 4 bases and J by 7 bases, with 11 bases between them. This CDR3 is 12 amino acids long. Germline-derived CDR1 and CDR2 are SQVTM and ANQGSEA. The DNA of the CDR3 is TGCAGCGTTGGGTCTGGGGGGCAGCCCCAGCATTTT. Protein product: CSVGSGGQPQHF.

For the CDR3, the DNA is TGCAGTGCTCGTCCTACCGGGGAGCTGTTTTTT. This codes for CSARPTGELFF. V gene TRBV20-1 combines with J gene TRBJ2-2; D is unclear. CDR1 is DFQATT, CDR2 SNEGSKA, per germline (reference sequence). This CDR3 region has 11 residues. V was pared by 5 bases and J by 5 bases, with 6 bases between.

The rearrangement joins TRBV30 to TRBJ2-7, with D uncertain. V was trimmed by 0 bases and J by 4 bases, leaving 10 bases between them. CDR1 is GTSNPN, CDR2 SVGIG, per germline (reference sequence). The CDR3 spans 13 residues. In nucleotides, the CDR3 is TGTGCCTGGAGTGTCCTCAGATTATACGAGCAGTACTTC. Amino acid sequence: CAWSVLRLYEQYF.

This clone was seen once. The chain combines TRBV9 with TRBJ2-7, with 7 bases identical to TRBD2. Germline loops: CDR1 SGDLS, CDR2 YYNGEE. Losses at the gene ends were 3 bases for V and 5 bases for J; bases not matched to a gene: 17. The CDR3 totals 17 residues. The CDR3 sequence: CASSDDSWSGNIDEQYF. The CDR3 DNA sequence: TGTGCCAGCAGCGACGATTCTTGGAGCGGGAATATCGACGAGCAGTACTTC. The full variable domain, rest sourced from reference TRBV9 and TRBJ2-7, is DSGVTQTPKHLITATGQRVTLRCSPRSGDLSVYWYQQSLDQGLQFLIQYYNGEERAKGNILERFSAQQFPDLHSELNLSSLELGDSALYFCASSDDSWSGNIDEQYFGPGTRLTVT.

As to this clone: The sample has other DNA sequences that encode this CDR3 too. The CDR3 reads CASSLTGTYEQYF. The CDR3 DNA follows: TGTGCCAGCAGTCTAACCGGTACCTACGAGCAGTACTTC. This chain joins TRBV27 and TRBJ2-7; no reliable D call. The germline gives CDR1 MNHEY, CDR2 SMNVEV (reference sequence). The CDR3 runs 13 residues. Trimming removed 5 bases from V and 2 bases from J, with 10 bases in between.

The V gene is TRBV27, the J gene TRBJ2-7, with 7 positions matching TRBD1. V shed 3 bases and J 3 bases; nucleotides not matched to a gene: 8. CDR1 is MNHEY and CDR2 is SMNVEV in the germline V gene (reference sequence). The CDR3 consists of 15 residues. The DNA for the CDR3 is TGTGCCAGCAGTTTTTTCGGACAGGAGATCTACGAGCAGTACTTC. Translating it yields CASSFFGQEIYEQYF.

The chain couples TRBV7-3 to TRBJ2-3; 12 nucleotides agree with TRBD2. Trimming cost V 5 bases and J 2 bases; bases outside gene matches: 8. The CDR3 runs 17 residues. Germline V CDR1 and CDR2: SGHTA, FQGTGA. This CDR3 is CASSPMTSGGTTDTQYF. Written as DNA, the CDR3 is TGTGCCAGCAGCCCCATGACTAGCGGGGGCACCACAGATACGCAGTATTTT. Full variable domain (rest looked up from reference TRBV7-3 and TRBJ2-3): GAGVSQTPSNKVTEKGKYVELRCDPISGHTALYWYRQSLGQGPEFLIYFQGTGAADDSGLPNDRFFAVRPEGSVSTLKIQRTERGDSAVYLCASSPMTSGGTTDTQYFGPGTRLTVL.

The chain is built from TRBV27 and TRBJ2-1; TRBD2 might be the D (5 bases). The CDR3 consists of 16 residues. Trimming removed 5 bases from V and 0 bases from J, with 14 bases in between. The germline CDR1 and CDR2 sequences are MNHEY and SMNVEV (reference sequence). The CDR3, as DNA: TGTGCCAGCAGTACCCGCCCTAGCACCTCCTACAATGAGCAGTTCTTC. Its protein is CASSTRPSTSYNEQFF.

The chain uses TRBV28 and TRBJ1-1, with D perhaps TRBD1 (5 bases). The CDR3 runs to 13 residues. Germline lookup yields CDR1 MDHEN and CDR2 SYDVKM. Trimming left V 5 bases short and J 0 bases short, with 7 bases between. CDR3 DNA: TGTGCCAGCAGTCCGGACATGAACACTGAAGCTTTCTTT. Its translation is CASSPDMNTEAFF.

The count of this clone is one. This rearrangement joins TRBV2 to TRBJ1-5; D gene unclear. This CDR3 region has 13 residues. With 7 bases removed from V and 4 bases from J, the gap between germline ends came to 11 bases. Looked up from germline, CDR1 is SNHLY and CDR2 is FYNNEI. The CDR3 spells CASNINQNQPQHF. CDR3 DNA: TGTGCCAGCAACATTAACCAAAATCAGCCCCAGCATTTT.

The chain is built from TRBV6-5 and TRBJ2-7, with TRBD2 identical over 7 bases. J lost 7 bases, V lost 4 bases, and 7 bases had no gene match. The germline gives CDR1 MNHEY, CDR2 SVGAGI. This CDR3 region has 13 residues. The CDR3 DNA reads as TGTGCCAGCAGTTTCGGGAGGTCGGGAGAGCAGTACTTC. It translates to CASSFGRSGEQYF.

The table lists this clone with a count of one. The rearrangement links TRBV5-1 to TRBJ1-3, with TRBD1 identical over 11 bases. The J segment lost 7 bases and the V segment lost 3 bases, leaving 0 bases of the junction unmatched. CDR3 length: 13 residues. CDR1 is SGHRS and CDR2 is YFSETQ in the germline V gene. This CDR3 is CASSWDRGNTIYF. The DNA of the CDR3 is TGCGCCAGCAGCTGGGACAGGGGGAACACCATATATTTT.

The chain combines TRBV4-1 with TRBJ1-5, with 7 bases aligning to TRBD1. The V gene end was trimmed by 3 bases and the J gene end by 4 bases; junction bases not matched to a gene: 6. Germline-derived CDR1 and CDR2 are MGHRA and YSYEKL. The CDR3 is made up of 15 amino acids. CDR3 DNA: TGCGCCAGCAGCCAGCGAGGGACAGCAAATCAGCCCCAGCATTTT. Encoded protein: CASSQRGTANQPQHF.

The table lists this clone with a count of one. The chain joins TRBV11-3 to TRBJ2-3; 14 bases are a match to TRBD2. Trimming removed 6 bases from V and 5 bases from J; junction bases left unmatched: 4. Germline loops: CDR1 SGHNT, CDR2 YENEEA. The CDR3 is 15 amino acids. This CDR3 is CASSLGLAGVDTQYF. DNA for the CDR3: TGTGCCAGCAGTTTGGGACTAGCGGGAGTAGATACGCAGTATTTT. The entire variable domain, with the rest obtained from reference TRBV11-3 and TRBJ2-3, is as follows: EAGVVQSPRYKIIEKKQPVAFWCNPISGHNTLYWYLQNLGQGPELLIRYENEEAVDDSQLPKDRFSAERLKGVDSTLKIQPAELGDSAVYLCASSLGLAGVDTQYFGPGTRLTVL.

The chain carries TRBV2 and TRBJ2-2; 7 bases fit TRBD1. The CDR3 loop spans 21 amino acids. CDR1 is SNHLY, CDR2 FYNNEI, per germline. The V gene end was trimmed by 5 bases and the J gene end by 1 base; junction bases not matched to a gene: 22. CDR3 in amino acids: CASSLGLTGPGRLGNTGELFF. Here the CDR3 DNA reads TGTGCCAGCAGTTTAGGGCTGACAGGGCCGGGGCGTCTGGGGAACACCGGGGAGCTGTTTTTT.

V gene TRBV4-1 combines with J gene TRBJ2-1; 8 nucleotides line up with TRBD2. The CDR3 is made up of 16 amino acids. The V gene end was trimmed by 1 base and the J gene end by 4 bases; junction bases not matched to a gene: 6. The germline CDR1 and CDR2 sequences are MGHRA and YSYEKL. The CDR3 DNA follows: TGCGCCAGCAGCCAAGTAAAAACTAGCGGATACAATGAGCAGTTCTTC. As protein: CASSQVKTSGYNEQFF.

The chain recombines TRBV5-1 with TRBJ1-1; the D is unclear. The V gene lost 3 bases and the J gene lost 1 base, with 7 bases spanning the gap. This CDR3 is 13 amino acids long. CDR1 and CDR2 (germline): SGHRS, YFSETQ. The CDR3 DNA reads as TGCGCCAGCAGCTCTCTAAAGAACACTGAAGCTTTCTTT. Residues: CASSSLKNTEAFF.

This chain joins TRBV6-1 and TRBJ1-5; no firm D call. V shed 4 bases and J shed 6 bases, with 13 bases lying between them. The CDR3 extends over 14 amino acids. Germline assignment: CDR1 MNHNS and CDR2 SASEGT. The chain's CDR3 is CASSVRDFGQPQHF. The CDR3 DNA follows: TGTGCCAGCAGTGTTCGGGATTTCGGTCAGCCCCAGCATTTT.